The clone carrying this T cell receptor beta chain has only a few counts. A read error is possible here, since a much larger clone lies one base away. This record belongs to a study of shared clonotypes between healthy human individuals. Study background: Donor ages ranged 18 to 49 years: a couple of women, a few men.

CDR3 length equals 13 residues. CDR1 is GTSNPN and CDR2 is SVGIG in the germline V gene (reference sequence). Trimming took off 1 base at V and 0 bases at J, with 7 bases between the two ends. Here immunoSEQ multiplex PCR was the method, and the copy in TCRdb shows in-frame clones only, minus some. This table has 2 million or so clones, 85% to 95% appearing once. The sequencing input was naive CD4+ T cells sorted from blood. The sample's subset: CD45RA+ positively selected. V usage is TRBV30 and J usage is TRBJ2-7, with D perhaps TRBD1 (5 bases). The origin of this receptor is a young man in good health. CDR3 nucleotide sequence: TGTGCCTGGAGTGCGGACAACTCCTACGAGCAGTACTTC. Translated: CAWSADNSYEQYF.